Presented here are 28 T cell receptor beta chains from one specimen sequenced in a study of blood T cell repertoires in COVID-19. Measured with immunoSEQ multiplex PCR; TCRdb has only the in-frame clones, and not every one. The sample gives 300,000 to 400,000 clones, 65% to 90% of which show up once; about 4% is in the top ten. The sequencing sample was made of PBMCs or T cells enriched from blood (not recorded which). These receptors were obtained from a woman between 40 and 55 years old with acute COVID-19.

The genes are TRBV28 and TRBJ1-2; 10 bases are shared with TRBD1. Germline-derived CDR1 and CDR2 are MDHEN and SYDVKM. This CDR3 comprises 15 residues. Losses at the gene ends were 2 bases for V and 4 bases for J; bases not matched to a gene: 4. CDR3 DNA sequence: TGTGCCAGCAGTTTACCGACAGGGGGCGGCTATGGCTACACCTTC. This codes for CASSLPTGGGYGYTF.

This chain uses TRBV18 with TRBJ1-1; D is uncertain. The V and J ends lost 8 bases and 2 bases respectively, with 18 bases between them. Germline CDR1 and CDR2: KGHSH and LQKENI. The CDR3 contains 15 residues. CDR3 nucleotide sequence: TGTGCCAGCCAAGCGCCACGGAATATAAACACTGAAGCTTTCTTT. This translates into CASQAPRNINTEAFF.

This sequence joins TRBV18 and TRBJ1-2; the D is unclear. Germline V CDR1 and CDR2: KGHSH, LQKENI. The V and J ends lost 3 bases and 8 bases respectively, with 13 bases between them. The CDR3 extends over 13 amino acids. CDR3 loop: CASSPRPLGGYTF. The CDR3 DNA reads as TGTGCCAGCTCACCCCGACCTCTCGGGGGCTACACCTTC. Together with reference TRBV18 and TRBJ1-2, the CDR3 gives the full variable domain: NAGVMQNPRHLVRRRGQEARLRCSPMKGHSHVYWYRQLPEEGLKFMVYLQKENIIDESGMPKERFSAEFPKEGPSILRIQQVVRGDSAAYFCASSPRPLGGYTFGSGTRLTVV.

This chain uses TRBV9 with TRBJ2-7; D gene uncertain. V was trimmed by 1 base and J by 2 bases, leaving 13 bases between them. This CDR3 has 15 residues. CDR1 is SGDLS, CDR2 YYNGEE, per germline. The CDR3 is CASSVKESLPYEQYF. In nucleotides, the CDR3 is TGTGCCAGCAGCGTAAAGGAGTCCCTTCCCTACGAGCAGTACTTC.

The chain has TRBV6-5 and TRBJ2-7; the match to TRBD1 covers 7 bases. V shed 7 bases and J 1 base; nucleotides not matched to a gene: 7. Per germline, CDR1 MNHEY and CDR2 SVGAGI. The length of the CDR3 is 14 residues. CDR3 in amino acids: CASKDRLPSYEQYF. The CDR3 DNA reads as TGTGCCAGCAAGGACAGGTTGCCTTCCTACGAGCAGTACTTC.

The rearrangement joins TRBV3-1 (or the pseudogene TRBV3-2) to TRBJ1-1; D not certain. Trimming cost V 4 bases and J 4 bases, with 19 bases left between them. Germline loops: CDR1 LGHDT, CDR2 YNNKEL (reference sequence). There are 16 residues in the CDR3. CDR3 nucleotides: TGTGCCAGCAGCCCTCTTCCCGGCGGAACTGGCACTGAAGCTTTCTTT. It translates to CASSPLPGGTGTEAFF.

V gene TRBV9 combines with J gene TRBJ1-2, with TRBD1 matching over 7 bases. The J segment lost 6 bases and the V segment lost 0 bases, leaving 2 bases of the junction unmatched. The CDR3 is made up of 13 amino acids. CDR1 SGDLS and CDR2 YYNGEE come from the germline V gene. The CDR3 coding sequence is TGTGCCAGCAGCGTAGAGACAGGGCATGGCTACACCTTC. This encodes CASSVETGHGYTF.

The rearrangement uses TRBV7-8 and TRBJ2-2, with 8 positions matching TRBD2. The V and J ends lost 5 bases and 1 base, in that order; junction bases with no gene match: 15. CDR3 size: 19 residues. CDR1 SGHVS and CDR2 FQNEAQ come from the germline V gene. CDR3 loop: CASSALSGGGTRNTGELFF. The DNA for the CDR3 is TGTGCCAGCAGCGCACTGAGCGGCGGGGGGACCCGGAACACCGGGGAGCTGTTTTTT.

V and J are TRBV12-3 or TRBV12-4 and TRBJ2-5; D might be TRBD2 (5 bases). There are 13 residues in the CDR3. Deletions cut 3 bases from V and 5 bases from J, with 10 bases between. CDR3 sequence (DNA): TGTGCCAGCAGTTTCGGGCGGGCCGAGACCCAGTACTTC. Protein: CASSFGRAETQYF.

This chain links TRBV4-1 with TRBJ1-1, with a possible D match to TRBD1 (5 bases). Deletions cut 5 bases from V and 3 bases from J, with 13 bases between. Germline V gene lookup returns CDR1 MGHRA and CDR2 YSYEKL. The CDR3 has 14 amino acids. The CDR3 coding sequence is TGCGCCAGCAGCATCCTGGGGGGACACACTGAAGCTTTCTTT. This translates into CASSILGGHTEAFF.

The DNA for the CDR3 is TGTGCCAGCGGCGGGGGCTCGAACACCGGGGAGCTGTTTTTT. Amino acid sequence: CASGGGSNTGELFF. The V and J genes are TRBV14 and TRBJ2-2, with TRBD2 as a possible D gene (7 bases). CDR1 and CDR2 (germline): SGHDN, FVKESK. With 8 bases removed from V and 0 bases from J, the gap between germline ends came to 10 bases. The CDR3 runs 14 residues. The full variable domain, rest sourced from reference TRBV14 and TRBJ2-2, is EAGVTQFPSHSVIEKGQTVTLRCDPISGHDNLYWYRRVMGKEIKFLLHFVKESKQDESGMPNNRFLAERTGGTYSTLKVQPAELEDSGVYFCASGGGSNTGELFFGEGSRLTVL.

The chain uses TRBV5-6 and TRBJ1-5; 7 positions match TRBD1. Trimming removed 3 bases from V and 4 bases from J; junction bases left unmatched: 7. The CDR3 length is 15 residues. The germline V gene has CDR1 SGHDT and CDR2 YYEEEE. CDR3 protein: CASSSYGTANQPQHF. The CDR3 nucleotides are TGTGCCAGCAGCTCCTACGGGACAGCTAATCAGCCCCAGCATTTT. The full variable domain, rest sourced from reference TRBV5-6 and TRBJ1-5, is DAGVTQSPTHLIKTRGQQVTLRCSPKSGHDTVSWYQQALGQGPQFIFQYYEEEERQRGNFPDRFSGHQFPNYSSELNVNALLLGDSALYLCASSSYGTANQPQHFGDGTRLSIL.

This chain uses TRBV4-3 with TRBJ2-7; possible D gene TRBD1, 5 bases. V was clipped by 1 base and J by 1 base, with 17 bases between them. The CDR3 loop spans 17 amino acids. Germline V lookup: CDR1 LGHNA, CDR2 YSLEER. The CDR3 region is CASSQGSQGSLSYEQYF. CDR3 DNA: TGCGCCAGCAGCCAAGGCTCGCAGGGAAGTCTTTCCTACGAGCAGTACTTC.

The V call is TRBV7-9, the J call TRBJ1-2; D is undetermined. V was trimmed by 2 bases and J by 3 bases, leaving 22 bases between them. CDR3 length equals 18 residues. Germline CDR1 SEHNR, CDR2 FQNEAQ (reference sequence). The CDR3 DNA follows: TGTGCCAGCAGCTTAAAAGTTTTGGCCAGGCAGCCGGACTATGGCTACACCTTC. Its protein is CASSLKVLARQPDYGYTF.

V is TRBV13 and J is TRBJ1-2; no clear D. Germline V CDR1 and CDR2: PRHDT, FYEKMQ (reference sequence). The CDR3 runs 14 residues. Trimming shortened V by 5 bases and J by 2 bases, and 12 bases separated the two germline ends. In nucleotides, the CDR3 is TGTGCCAGCAGCCCCACGAGCCCCAACTATGGCTACACCTTC. As protein: CASSPTSPNYGYTF.

This rearrangement joins TRBV2 to TRBJ2-7, with 7 positions matching TRBD2. Trimming took 11 bases from V and 5 from J; bases not matched to a gene: 9. The CDR3 is made up of 12 amino acids. Germline V gene lookup returns CDR1 SNHLY and CDR2 FYNNEI. DNA of the CDR3: TGTGCCGGGGGGGAGAGCCTCCACGAGCAGTACTTC. It yields the protein CAGGESLHEQYF.

CDR3 sequence reads: CASSQEDGGDSGANVLTF. The CDR3 DNA reads as TGTGCCAGCAGCCAAGAGGACGGGGGTGACTCTGGGGCCAACGTCCTGACTTTC. This chain uses TRBV3-1 (or the pseudogene TRBV3-2) with TRBJ2-6; D may be TRBD2 (6 bases). CDR1 is LGHDT and CDR2 is YNNKEL in the germline V gene (reference sequence). This CDR3 contains 18 residues. V was trimmed by 0 bases and J by 0 bases, leaving 12 bases between them.

V gene TRBV7-2 combines with J gene TRBJ2-2; 10 nucleotides agree with TRBD2. V lost 3 bases to trimming and J lost 4 bases; unmatched junction nucleotides: 11. This CDR3 comprises 18 residues. Germline V CDR1 and CDR2: SGHTA, FQGNSA. In nucleotides, the CDR3 is TGTGCCAGCAGCTTTAAAGCGGGGGGGCTCTTAGCCACCGGGGAGCTGTTTTTT. It is translated as CASSFKAGGLLATGELFF.

This chain uses TRBV28 with TRBJ2-1; TRBD1 might be the D (5 bases). The V end lost 7 bases, the J end lost 4 bases, and 11 bases lay between the germline ends. CDR3 length equals 13 residues. Germline values: CDR1 MDHEN, CDR2 SYDVKM. CDR3 region: CASIRAGYNEQFF. The DNA of the CDR3 is TGTGCCAGCATCAGGGCCGGTTACAATGAGCAGTTCTTC.

This clone was counted a few times. The junction does not match germline at one end; this may be a read error. The V gene is TRBV2, the J gene TRBJ2-7; 7 bases match TRBD2. The germline CDR1 and CDR2 sequences are SNHLY and FYNNEI. This CDR3 comprises 12 residues. DNA for the CDR3: TGTGCCAGCACGGGAGGCATCAGCACCCTGGCCTTC. Its protein product is CASTGGISTLAF. Combining the CDR3 with reference TRBV2 and TRBJ2-7 gives the whole variable domain EPEVTQTPSHQVTQMGQEVILRCVPISNHLYFYWYRQILGQKVEFLVSFYNNEISEKSEIFDDQFSVERPDGSNFTLKIRSTKLEDSAMYFCASTGGISTLAFGPGTRLTVT.

The CDR3 here is CASSQNGGRQTETQYF. CDR3 nucleotide sequence: TGCGCCAGCAGCCAAAACGGGGGGCGACAGACAGAGACCCAGTACTTC. This chain uses TRBV4-1 with TRBJ2-5; D possibly corresponds to TRBD2 (7 bases). V was clipped by 2 bases and J by 4 bases, with 17 bases between them. This CDR3 comprises 16 residues. The germline gives CDR1 MGHRA, CDR2 YSYEKL.

The chain links TRBV7-9 to TRBJ1-5, with D perhaps TRBD1 (5 bases). The CDR3 consists of 15 residues. Deletions cut 1 base from V and 3 bases from J, with 10 bases between. The germline V gene has CDR1 SEHNR and CDR2 FQNEAQ (reference sequence). CDR3: CASSLGGHYNQPQHF. CDR3 bases: TGTGCCAGCAGCTTAGGAGGACATTACAATCAGCCCCAGCATTTT.

Details on this clone: This sample also contains other DNA sequences that code for the same CDR3. This rearrangement joins TRBV5-1 to TRBJ2-1; D may be TRBD2 (5 bases). With 0 bases removed from V and 0 bases from J, the gap between germline ends came to 7 bases. The germline gives CDR1 SGHRS, CDR2 YFSETQ. The CDR3 totals 15 residues. The CDR3 loop reads CASSLGGSSYNEQFF. Here the CDR3 DNA reads TGCGCCAGCAGCTTGGGAGGGAGCTCCTACAATGAGCAGTTCTTC.

The rearrangement joins TRBV28 to TRBJ2-3; 10 nucleotides agree with TRBD1. Per the germline V gene, CDR1 is MDHEN and CDR2 is SYDVKM. This CDR3 contains 15 residues. V shed 6 bases and J 1 base; nucleotides not matched to a gene: 4. CDR3 amino acids: CASRGGTGGTDTQYF. In DNA form, the CDR3 reads TGTGCCAGCAGGGGAGGGACAGGGGGCACAGATACGCAGTATTTT.

The rearrangement uses TRBV5-5 and TRBJ1-4, with TRBD1 matching over 11 bases. CDR1 SGHKS and CDR2 YYEKEE come from the germline V gene (reference sequence). With 1 base clipped from V and 7 bases from J, the junction kept 6 bases outside the gene matches. The CDR3 length is 16 residues. The CDR3, as DNA: TGTGCCAGCAGCTTGAGTGTTGGGACAGGGGGTGAAAAACTGTTTTTT. It yields the protein CASSLSVGTGGEKLFF.

This chain links TRBV19 with TRBJ1-4; 7 bases match TRBD1. The V gene end was trimmed by 5 bases and the J gene end by 4 bases; junction bases not matched to a gene: 4. CDR3 size: 14 residues. In germline, CDR1 is LNHDA, CDR2 SQIVND (reference sequence). CDR3 DNA sequence: TGTGCCAGTAGTGGGGACAGTCTTAATGAAAAACTGTTTTTT. Translated: CASSGDSLNEKLFF. The whole variable domain, remainder taken from reference TRBV19 and TRBJ1-4, is DGGITQSPKYLFRKEGQNVTLSCEQNLNHDAMYWYRQDPGQGLRLIYYSQIVNDFQKGDIAEGYSVSREKKESFPLTVTSAQKNPTAFYLCASSGDSLNEKLFFGSGTQLSVL.

The chain combines TRBV5-6 with TRBJ1-2, with 12 bases lining up with TRBD1. Germline V gene lookup returns CDR1 SGHDT and CDR2 YYEEEE. With 3 bases clipped from V and 4 bases from J, the junction kept 13 bases outside the gene matches. The CDR3 length is 18 residues. In nucleotides, the CDR3 is TGTGCCAGCAGCTCAATTTCCCGGGACAGGGGGCCCGCCTATGGCTACACCTTC. Translating it yields CASSSISRDRGPAYGYTF.

The chain is built from TRBV3-1 (or the pseudogene TRBV3-2) and TRBJ1-2, with no clear D. The ends were cut back, 1 base at V and 4 bases at J, with 13 bases in the middle. From germline, CDR1 is LGHDT and CDR2 YNNKEL (reference sequence). The CDR3 is 15 residues long. In nucleotides, the CDR3 is TGTGCCAGCAGCCAAGGAACTCTCTCAACCTATGGCTACACCTTC. Its translation is CASSQGTLSTYGYTF.